This T cell receptor (beta chain) was recorded in a study of T cells in Graves' hyperthyroidism and ophthalmopathy. Amplification yielded TCR beta CDR3 regions, with RNA transcripts as the source. Researchers ran a first-round RT-PCR on the TCR CDR3 using the HTBI primer set. TCRdb independently ran MiXCR on the multiplex PCR reads; one entry per CDR3 protein. Of around 700,000 distinct CDR3 sequences detected, under 45% appear once; the ten largest clones hold 31%. This clonotype was counted only a few times. The germline V gene encodes CDR1 SGDLS and CDR2 YYNGEE. This CDR3 spans 15 amino acids. Trimming cost V 3 bases and J 3 bases, with 16 bases left between them.

The chain employs TRBV9 and TRBJ2-7, with D possibly TRBD1 on 5 matching bases. The source is a middle-aged woman with Graves' hyperthyroidism. The sample was blood. The CDR3 region has the DNA TGTGCCAGCAGCGCGAACGCGGCAGGGCACTACGAGCAGTACTTC. Translation gives CASSANAAGHYEQYF.